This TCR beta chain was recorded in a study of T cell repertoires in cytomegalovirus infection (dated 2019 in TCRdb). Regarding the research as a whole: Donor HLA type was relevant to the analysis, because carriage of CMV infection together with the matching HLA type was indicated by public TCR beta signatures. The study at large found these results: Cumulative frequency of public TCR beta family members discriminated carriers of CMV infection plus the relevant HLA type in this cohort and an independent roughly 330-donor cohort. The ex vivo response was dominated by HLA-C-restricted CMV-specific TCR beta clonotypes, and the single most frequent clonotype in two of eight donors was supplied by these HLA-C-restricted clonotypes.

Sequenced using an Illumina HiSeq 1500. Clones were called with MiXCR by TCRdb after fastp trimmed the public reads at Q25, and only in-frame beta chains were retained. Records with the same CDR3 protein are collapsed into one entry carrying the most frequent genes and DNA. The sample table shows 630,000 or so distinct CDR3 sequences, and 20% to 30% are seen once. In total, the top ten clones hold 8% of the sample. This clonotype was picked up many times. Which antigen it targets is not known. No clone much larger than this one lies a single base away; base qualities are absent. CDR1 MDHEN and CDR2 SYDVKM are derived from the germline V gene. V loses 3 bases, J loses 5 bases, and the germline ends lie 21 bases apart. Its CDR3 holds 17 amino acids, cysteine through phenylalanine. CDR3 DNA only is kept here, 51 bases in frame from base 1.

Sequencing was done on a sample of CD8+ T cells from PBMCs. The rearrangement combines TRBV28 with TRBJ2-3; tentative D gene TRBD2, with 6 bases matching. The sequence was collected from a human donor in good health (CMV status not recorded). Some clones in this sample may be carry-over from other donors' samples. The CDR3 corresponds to CASSFPRTGENLDTQYF. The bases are TGTGCCAGCAGTTTCCCAAGGACGGGGGAGAATTTAGATACGCAGTATTTT.